This T cell receptor (beta chain) originates from a study of blood T cells in healthy people across ages. This clonotype has only a few counts. It was with a sample-barcoded 5' primer and a J-beta primer mix that a second PCR of roughly 6 to 12 cycles was run. MiXCR, applied by TCRdb to the 5' RACE reads, yields one record per CDR3 protein. The sample shows just over 1 million distinct CDR3 sequences, under 55% of them seen only once. This CDR3 region has 14 residues. V was pared by 0 bases and J by 1 base, with 7 bases between. Germline CDR1 SGDLS, CDR2 YYNGEE. The chain combines TRBV9 with TRBJ1-2; D is perhaps TRBD1 (5 bases). The TCR originated in a woman aged 55 to 70 in good health. The sample comprised blood. The CDR3 DNA sequence: TGTGCCAGCAGCGTAGATCAGGGTAACTATGGCTACACCTTC. Its protein product is CASSVDQGNYGYTF.